A selection of T cell receptor beta chains follows, all from one sample in a study of CD8+ T cells in alopecia areata. Clones were read by immunoSEQ multiplex PCR, and TCRdb kept only the in-frame ones, dropping some. The sample lists roughly 190,000 clones, over 55% seen once, with about 0.94% in the top ten. The sequences come from CD4+ T cells sorted from blood, collected at week 24, from a patient treated with tofacitinib. The receptors stem from a human donor with alopecia areata. Each CDR3 is given with its conserved first and last residue. D genes are given only for firm matches. A clone size is listed for some rows: how often the clone was seen (once, few, many), or a class if it is expanded.

NA	TRBV30	TRBJ1-2	NA	TGTGCCTGGAGTGTGGTAAGGGGCGAACTACCGATCCGGGGCTACACCTTC	CAWSVVRGELPIRGYTF
NA	TRBV30	TRBJ1-2	NA	TGTGCCTGGAGTGTGCAGGGCTATGGCTACACCTTC	CAWSVQGYGYTF
NA	TRBV5-1	TRBJ2-1	TRBD2	TGCGCCAGCAGCTTGCAGGCTAGCGGGATAAACAATGAGCAGTTCTTC	CASSLQASGINNEQFF
NA	TRBV7-8	TRBJ2-1	TRBD1	TGTGCCAGCAGCTTGCTTGGACAGGGCTACAATGAGCAGTTCTTC	CASSLLGQGYNEQFF
NA	TRBV30	TRBJ1-1	TRBD1	TGTGCCTGGATGGGACAGGGGTTAACTGAAGCTTTCTTT	CAWMGQGLTEAFF
NA	TRBV5-1	TRBJ2-2	NA	TGCGCCAGCAGCTTGAGTTCGGGGCCCACCGGGGAGCTGTTTTTT	CASSLSSGPTGELFF
NA	TRBV5-1	TRBJ2-7	TRBD2	TGCGCCAGCAGCTTGGATATCGGGGGGGCCTACGAGCAGTACTTC	CASSLDIGGAYEQYF
NA	TRBV30	TRBJ1-5	TRBD1	TGTGCCTGGAGGGGACAGCTCAATCAGCCCCAGCATTTT	CAWRGQLNQPQHF
NA	TRBV5-1	TRBJ2-7	NA	TGCGCCAGCAGCTTTGCCCCAACCTACGAGCAGTACTTC	CASSFAPTYEQYF
few	TRBV2	TRBJ1-5	TRBD1	TGTGCCAGCAGCGACGGACAGGCACCCAATCAGCCCCAGCATTTT	CASSDGQAPNQPQHF
NA	TRBV30	TRBJ1-6	NA	TGTGCCTGGAGCCTCGGAACAGAAAATTCGCCCCTCCACTTT	CAWSLGTENSPLHF
NA	TRBV19	TRBJ1-1	NA	TGTGCCAGTAGGATCCCATCACGGGGTACTGAAGCTTTCTTT	CASRIPSRGTEAFF
NA	TRBV19	TRBJ2-2	NA	TGTGCCTCGAGGGATCAGGGTCGCACCGGGGAGCTGTTTTTT	CASRDQGRTGELFF
NA	TRBV27	TRBJ2-1	TRBD1	TGTGCCAGCCAGGGGACAGGGGGATTCTCCTACAATGAGCAGTTCTTC	CASQGTGGFSYNEQFF
NA	TRBV29-1	TRBJ2-5	NA	TGCAGCGAACAGGTCCGGGAGACCCAGTACTTC	CSEQVRETQYF
few	TRBV30	TRBJ1-6	NA	TGTGCCTGGAGAGATTCCTCGGGCTCCTATAATTCACCCCTCCACTTT	CAWRDSSGSYNSPLHF
NA	TRBV29-1	TRBJ1-2	NA	TGCAGCGTTGAAGGCAGAATCTATGGCTACACCTTC	CSVEGRIYGYTF
NA	TRBV4-3	TRBJ1-1	NA	TGCGCCAGCAGCCAAGATCTAGGATATGAAGCTTTCTTT	CASSQDLGYEAFF
NA	TRBV5-6	TRBJ2-2	NA	TGTGCCAGCAGCTTGCCGACTGGGAACACCGGGGAGCTGTTTTTT	CASSLPTGNTGELFF
NA	TRBV7-2	TRBJ1-6	NA	TGTGCCAGCAGCTTAGGGCAAAGCTATAATTCACCCCTCCACTTT	CASSLGQSYNSPLHF
NA	TRBV9	TRBJ2-3	NA	TGTGCCAGCAGCGCAGGGCTTTCCACAGATACGCAGTATTTT	CASSAGLSTDTQYF
NA	TRBV5-1	TRBJ2-1	NA	TGCGCCAGCAGCTTGGGGGCCCAGTTTGATGAGCAGTTCTTC	CASSLGAQFDEQFF
few	TRBV29-1	TRBJ1-1	NA	TGCAGCGTTGAAATCCTTGGCACTGAAGCTTTCTTT	CSVEILGTEAFF
NA	TRBV7-2	TRBJ2-1	TRBD1	TGTGCCAGCAGCCCGGACAGGGGAAGGGGGAATGAGCAGTTCTTC	CASSPDRGRGNEQFF
NA	TRBV30	TRBJ1-1	NA	TGTGCCTGGAAGGGGGACACAAACACTGAAGCTTTCTTT	CAWKGDTNTEAFF
NA	TRBV5-1	TRBJ1-1	TRBD1	TGCGCCAGCAGCTCGACAGGGCGTAACACTGAAGCTTTCTTT	CASSSTGRNTEAFF
NA	TRBV29-1	TRBJ1-3	NA	TGCAGCGTCCGCGACAGATCCTCTGGAAACACCATATATTTT	CSVRDRSSGNTIYF
NA	TRBV4-1	TRBJ2-1	TRBD2	TGCGCCAGCAGCCAGACCGGAGGGAGGGGATTAAATGAGCAGTTCTTC	CASSQTGGRGLNEQFF
few	TRBV30	TRBJ1-6	NA	TGTGCCTGGAGTGTAGACTCGGCGGGTTCACCCCTCCACTTT	CAWSVDSAGSPLHF
NA	TRBV5-6	TRBJ1-4	NA	TGTGCCAGCAGCTTGGGGACAGAGAATGAAAAACTGTTTTTT	CASSLGTENEKLFF
few	TRBV7-6	TRBJ2-7	TRBD1	TGTGCCAGCAGCCGGAAGCTAGGACAGGGGGCTGGCGAGCAGTACTTC	CASSRKLGQGAGEQYF
few	TRBV29-1	TRBJ2-3	TRBD2	TGCAGCGTTGTCTCTAGGCGACTAGCGGGGAGCACAGATACGCAGTATTTT	CSVVSRRLAGSTDTQYF
NA	TRBV2	TRBJ2-1	TRBD2	TGTGCCAGCAAGGGCTCTAGCGGGGGTTATGAGCAGTTCTTC	CASKGSSGGYEQFF
few	TRBV29-1	TRBJ2-3	TRBD2	TGCAGCGTTGTACTTGCGGGGGGGCCCACAGATACGCAGTATTTT	CSVVLAGGPTDTQYF
many	TRBV11-2	TRBJ1-2	NA	TGTGCCAGCAGCCCAGCCCCAGGTGGTGGCTACACCTTC	CASSPAPGGGYTF
NA	TRBV29-1	TRBJ2-5	NA	TGCAGCGTTGGTTTTCGTCGGGGGATTGCCCAAGAGACCCAGTACTTC	CSVGFRRGIAQETQYF
NA	TRBV29-1	TRBJ2-2	NA	TGCAGCGTTGATCGGACCGGGGAGCTGTTTTTT	CSVDRTGELFF
NA	TRBV5-6	TRBJ1-4	TRBD1	TGTGCCAGCAGCTTCACAGGGGGCGAAGAAAAACTGTTTTTT	CASSFTGGEEKLFF
NA	TRBV4-3	TRBJ1-2	NA	TGCGCCAGCAGCCAAGAGTGGAAGATCAACTATGGCTACACCTTC	CASSQEWKINYGYTF